This record covers a single TCR beta chain. Antigen: not known. Amplification yielded TCR beta CDR3 regions, with RNA transcripts as the source. With the HTBI primer set, the TCR CDR3 went through a first round of RT-PCR. A single record per CDR3 protein comes from TCRdb applying MiXCR to the multiplex PCR reads. The data show 500,000 to 650,000 distinct CDR3 sequences, with about a sixth seen just once and around 17% held by the top ten. This record comes from a study of T cells in Graves' hyperthyroidism and ophthalmopathy. General study points: Ophthalmopathy was identified by the model a median approximately 6.9 months ahead of onset.

Trimming took off 2 bases at V and 4 bases at J, with 12 bases between the two ends. The CDR3 length is 14 residues. Germline lookup yields CDR1 MNHEY and CDR2 SVGAGI. Clinical Activity Scores of at least 3, NOSPECS grades of at least 4 and durations under 3 months characterized ophthalmopathy patients. Patients were excluded for uncontrolled infection, other autoimmune disease, pregnancy or lactation. The TCR originated in a young woman with Graves' ophthalmopathy. Sequenced: blood. The rearrangement uses TRBV6-5 and TRBJ2-7; a possible D gene is TRBD1 (5 bases). In DNA, the CDR3 is TGTGCCAGCAGTTACAGGCAAGGGGTATACGAGCAGTACTTC. Translation: CASSYRQGVYEQYF.